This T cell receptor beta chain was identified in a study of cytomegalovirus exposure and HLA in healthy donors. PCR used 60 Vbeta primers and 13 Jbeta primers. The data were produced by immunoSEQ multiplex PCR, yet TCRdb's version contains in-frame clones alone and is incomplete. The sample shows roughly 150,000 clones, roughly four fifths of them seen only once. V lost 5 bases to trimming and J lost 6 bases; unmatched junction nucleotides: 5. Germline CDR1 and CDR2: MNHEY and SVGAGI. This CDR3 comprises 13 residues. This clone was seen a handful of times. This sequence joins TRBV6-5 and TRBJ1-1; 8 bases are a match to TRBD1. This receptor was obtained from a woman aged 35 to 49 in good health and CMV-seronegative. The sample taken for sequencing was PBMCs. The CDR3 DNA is TGTGCCAGCAGTGAGGACAGGGATGCTGAAGCTTTCTTT. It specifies CASSEDRDAEAFF.